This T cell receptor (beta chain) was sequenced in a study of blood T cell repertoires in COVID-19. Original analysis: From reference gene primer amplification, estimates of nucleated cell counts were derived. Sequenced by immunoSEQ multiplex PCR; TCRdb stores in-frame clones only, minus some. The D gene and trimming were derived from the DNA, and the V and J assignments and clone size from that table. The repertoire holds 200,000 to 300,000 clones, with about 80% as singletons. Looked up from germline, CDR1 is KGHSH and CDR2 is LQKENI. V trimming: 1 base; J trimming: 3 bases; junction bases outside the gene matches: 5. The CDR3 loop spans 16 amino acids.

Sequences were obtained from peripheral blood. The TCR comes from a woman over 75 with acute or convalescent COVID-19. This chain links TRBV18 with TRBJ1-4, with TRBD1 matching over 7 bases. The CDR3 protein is CASSPQQGRANEKLFF. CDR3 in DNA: TGTGCCAGCTCACCACAACAGGGGCGGGCTAATGAAAAACTGTTTTTT.